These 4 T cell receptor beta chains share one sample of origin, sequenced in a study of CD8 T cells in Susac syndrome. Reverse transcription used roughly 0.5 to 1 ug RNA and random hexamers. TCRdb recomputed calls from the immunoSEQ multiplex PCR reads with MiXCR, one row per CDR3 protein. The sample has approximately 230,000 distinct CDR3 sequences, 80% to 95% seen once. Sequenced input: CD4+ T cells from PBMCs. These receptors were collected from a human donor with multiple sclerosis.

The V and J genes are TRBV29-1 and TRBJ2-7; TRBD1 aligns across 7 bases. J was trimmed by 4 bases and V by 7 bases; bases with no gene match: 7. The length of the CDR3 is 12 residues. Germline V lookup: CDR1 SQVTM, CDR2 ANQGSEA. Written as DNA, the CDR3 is TGCAGCGGGAAGGGGGCTAGTTACGAGCAGTACTTC. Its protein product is CSGKGASYEQYF.

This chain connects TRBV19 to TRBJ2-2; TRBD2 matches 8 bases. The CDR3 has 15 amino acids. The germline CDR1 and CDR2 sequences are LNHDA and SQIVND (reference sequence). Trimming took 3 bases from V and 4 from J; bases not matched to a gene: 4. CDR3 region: CASSILAGSTGELFF. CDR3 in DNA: TGTGCCAGTAGTATTTTAGCGGGAAGCACCGGGGAGCTGTTTTTT.

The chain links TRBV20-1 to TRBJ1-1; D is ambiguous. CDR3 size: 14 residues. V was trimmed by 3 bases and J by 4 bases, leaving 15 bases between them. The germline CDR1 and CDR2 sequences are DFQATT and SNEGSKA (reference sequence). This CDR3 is CSARDGPPTTEAFF. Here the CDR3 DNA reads TGCAGTGCTAGGGACGGCCCCCCGACCACTGAAGCTTTCTTT.

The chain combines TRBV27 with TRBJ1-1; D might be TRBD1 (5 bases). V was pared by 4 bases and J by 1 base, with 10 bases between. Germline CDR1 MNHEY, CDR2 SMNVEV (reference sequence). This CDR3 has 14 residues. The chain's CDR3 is CASSSGTQNTEAFF. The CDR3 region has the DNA TGTGCCAGCAGTTCCGGGACCCAGAACACTGAAGCTTTCTTT.